These T cell receptor beta chains were read from a single sample in a study of long-term antiretroviral therapy in people with HIV. Libraries were prepared by immunoSEQ multiplex PCR; TCRdb keeps only in-frame clonotypes and omits some of them. The repertoire holds about 18,000 clones, with around four fifths as singletons. The sample here was unsorted PBMCs, taken 0.3 years after starting antiretroviral therapy. These receptors came from a woman aged 50 to 60 with HIV. Each CDR3 is given with its conserved first and last residue. The D gene is left open where the match is weak. Not every row has a clone size; where given, it reads once, few, many or a size class.

D gene,clone size,V gene,J gene,CDR3 DNA,CDR3 protein
TRBD2,-,TRBV29-1,TRBJ2-3,TGCAGCGTCCTCCGGGGGCGGGGGGGCACAGATACGCAGTATTTT,CSVLRGRGGTDTQYF
TRBD2,-,TRBV27,TRBJ2-2,TGTGCCACTAAATCGACTAGCGGGGGGGCTCGTACCGGGGAGCTGTTTTTT,CATKSTSGGARTGELFF
-,-,TRBV10-2,TRBJ2-5,TGCGCCAGCAGTGCAAAAGAGACCCAGTACTTC,CASSAKETQYF
-,-,TRBV6-5,TRBJ1-2,TGTGCCAGCAGTTACTCGTCGCGGAACCAGGGCTACACCTTC,CASSYSSRNQGYTF
-,-,TRBV7-3,TRBJ1-5,TGTGCCAGCAGCTTAGATAGCAATCAGCCCCAGCATTTT,CASSLDSNQPQHF
-,-,TRBV10-2,TRBJ2-7,TGCGCCAGCAGTTCCGGGACAAACTACGAGCAGTACTTC,CASSSGTNYEQYF
TRBD2,-,TRBV7-6,TRBJ2-5,TGTGCCAGCAGCTTAACTTTAGCGGGGGGGCAAGAGACCCAGTACTTC,CASSLTLAGGQETQYF
TRBD2,-,TRBV11-1,TRBJ2-6,TGTGCCAGCAGCTTAGGGCTAGCGGATACCTCTGGGGCCAACGTCCTGACTTTC,CASSLGLADTSGANVLTF
-,few,TRBV7-6,TRBJ2-7,TGTGCCAGCAGCTTAGAGTCGCCCTACGAGCAGTACTTC,CASSLESPYEQYF
-,-,TRBV21-1,TRBJ2-5,TGTGCCAGCAGCAAAGGGACACACAGAGCGCAAGAGACCCAGTACTTC,CASSKGTHRAQETQYF
-,few,TRBV2,TRBJ1-4,TGTGCCACCCACAGGGATCATAATGAAAAACTGTTTTTT,CATHRDHNEKLFF
-,-,TRBV6-1,TRBJ1-2,TGTGCCAGCGGTGGCTATGGCTACACCTTC,CASGGYGYTF
TRBD1,-,TRBV2,TRBJ2-1,TGTGCCAGCAGTTCCATACAGGGGGGATCCTACAATGAGCAGTTCTTC,CASSSIQGGSYNEQFF
-,-,TRBV18,TRBJ1-5,TGTGCCAGCTCCGCAACAGGTGGGCCATATAGCAATCAGCCCCAGCATTTT,CASSATGGPYSNQPQHF
-,-,TRBV30,TRBJ2-5,TGTGCCTGGAGCGACGGTCGACAGACCCAGTACTTC,CAWSDGRQTQYF
TRBD1,-,TRBV6-4,TRBJ1-5,TGTGCCAGCAGTGAATTTGGGACAGGGGTAGCAGACCAGCCCCAGCATTTT,CASSEFGTGVADQPQHF
-,-,TRBV29-1,TRBJ2-5,TGCAGCGTTGAGTCTGAGGGGGGCGCCCAGTACTTC,CSVESEGGAQYF
-,-,TRBV27,TRBJ2-3,TGTGCCAGCCGCCCGGGGGGCAGGCGGTGGACAGATACGCAGTATTTT,CASRPGGRRWTDTQYF
-,-,TRBV5-1,TRBJ1-1,TGCGCCAGCAGCGGGCCGACACCGAACACTGAAGCTTTCTTT,CASSGPTPNTEAFF
-,-,TRBV7-3,TRBJ1-5,TGTGCCAGCAGCTTAAACGCGGTAGGGCCTCAGCCCCAGCATTTT,CASSLNAVGPQPQHF
-,-,TRBV4-2,TRBJ1-1,TGTGCCAGCAGCCAAGGACAGATGAACACTGAAGCTTTCTTT,CASSQGQMNTEAFF
-,-,TRBV12-5,TRBJ2-3,TGTGCTAGTGGTCCGAGTCTGAGCACAGATACGCAGTATTTT,CASGPSLSTDTQYF
-,-,TRBV15,TRBJ2-1,TGTGCCACCAGTGAAGGTCAGCTCTCCTACAATGAGCAGTTCTTC,CATSEGQLSYNEQFF
-,few,TRBV27,TRBJ2-1,TGTGCCAGCACAGGGAGGTTAATTGACAATGAGCAGTTCTTC,CASTGRLIDNEQFF
-,few,TRBV7-7,TRBJ2-6,TGTGCCAGCAGCCCAGCCGGAGTGCCACAAAGTCGGGCCAACGTCCTGACTTTC,CASSPAGVPQSRANVLTF
-,-,TRBV5-1,TRBJ1-1,TGCGCCAGCCGATCGCCGGGGGACACTGAAGCTTTCTTT,CASRSPGDTEAFF
TRBD1,-,TRBV25-1,TRBJ1-2,TGTGCCAGCAGCCCGGGACAGCTCTATGGCTACACCTTC,CASSPGQLYGYTF
-,-,TRBV5-1,TRBJ1-4,TGCGCCAGCAGCTTGGCCGGGGGGGTTGAAAAACTGTTTTTT,CASSLAGGVEKLFF
TRBD1,-,TRBV6-1,TRBJ2-7,TGTGCCAGCAGTGAATGGGACAGGCTCTCCTACGAGCAGTACTTC,CASSEWDRLSYEQYF
-,-,TRBV27,TRBJ2-5,TGTGCCAGCGGGCCGCGTACCCCCGAGACCCAGTACTTC,CASGPRTPETQYF
-,-,TRBV2,TRBJ1-2,TGTGCCAGCGGAGAGGAGTTGGTGTCGGGGACCTATGGCTACACCTTC,CASGEELVSGTYGYTF
-,once,TRBV7-2,TRBJ2-5,TGTGCCAGCAGCTCCACTCTGGTGCAGGGGTTTGAAGAGACCCAGTACTTC,CASSSTLVQGFEETQYF
-,few,TRBV11-2,TRBJ1-4,TGTGCCAGCAGCTTAGTAAAGGGGGAACTGTTTTTT,CASSLVKGELFF
-,-,TRBV4-2,TRBJ2-1,TGTGCCAGCAGCTCAAGGGCCTCCCGGACACGCGACAATGAGCAGTTCTTC,CASSSRASRTRDNEQFF
-,-,TRBV7-9,TRBJ1-1,TGTGCCAGCAGCTTTGACAGGAGAAACACTGAAGCTTTCTTT,CASSFDRRNTEAFF
-,-,TRBV7-8,TRBJ1-1,TGTGCCAGCAGCCAGGGACTAGGGGCTTTCTTT,CASSQGLGAFF
-,-,TRBV19,TRBJ1-6,TGTGCCAGTAGTATAGGGGATAATTCACCCCTCCACTTT,CASSIGDNSPLHF
TRBD1,few,TRBV14,TRBJ2-7,TGTGCCAGCAGCCAAGGCCAAGGGGGCAGTACCTACGAGCAGTACTTC,CASSQGQGGSTYEQYF
TRBD2,once,TRBV7-7,TRBJ2-5,TGTGCCAGCAGCTTAGGGGCGGGGGTGAAAGAGACCCAGTACTTC,CASSLGAGVKETQYF
-,-,TRBV11-3,TRBJ2-3,TGTGCCAGCAGCTTGACGGGTGCCTTTACAGATACGCAGTATTTT,CASSLTGAFTDTQYF
TRBD2,-,TRBV7-2,TRBJ2-5,TGTGCCAGCAGCCGCGAAGTTGGACGGGGGGAGTACTTC,CASSREVGRGEYF
-,-,TRBV29-1,TRBJ1-1,TGCAGCGTTGTTCGACAGTGGAACACTGAAGCTTTCTTT,CSVVRQWNTEAFF
-,few,TRBV5-1,TRBJ1-6,TGCGCCAGCAGCATTGCAGGGGATTCACCCCTCCACTTT,CASSIAGDSPLHF
-,-,TRBV30,TRBJ1-3,TGTGCCTGGAGTGTACAGGGCAGCTCTGGAAACACCATATATTTT,CAWSVQGSSGNTIYF
-,-,TRBV5-4,TRBJ1-2,TGTGCCAGCAGCCTTGAGGGACGGTACTATGGCTACACCTTC,CASSLEGRYYGYTF
TRBD2,medium-sized,TRBV29-1,TRBJ2-7,TGCAGCGTTGTGGCTAGCGGGGGGCACCCCTACGAGCAGTACTTC,CSVVASGGHPYEQYF
-,few,TRBV7-2,TRBJ1-6,TGTGCCAGCAGCTTAGAAGCCCCAGTTTCACCCCTCCACTTT,CASSLEAPVSPLHF
TRBD1,-,TRBV19,TRBJ1-6,TGTGCCAGTAGGTCCGGGACAGATAATTCACCCCTCCACTTT,CASRSGTDNSPLHF
-,-,TRBV19,TRBJ1-5,TGTGCCAGTAGTTTCAGGGCCTATCAGCCCCAGCATTTT,CASSFRAYQPQHF
-,-,TRBV29-1,TRBJ2-6,TGCAGCGTTGACGGCGGATCCTCTGGGGCCAACGTCCTGACTTTC,CSVDGGSSGANVLTF
-,-,TRBV21-1,TRBJ2-5,TGTGCCAGCAGCAAAATTTCGACAGGGGGGGATGGAGAAGAGACCCAGTACTTC,CASSKISTGGDGEETQYF